The 19 T cell receptor beta chains presented below share a single source sample, sequenced in a study of T cells in Graves' hyperthyroidism and ophthalmopathy. Amplified regions were TCR beta CDR3 sequences from RNA transcripts. First-round RT-PCR with HTBI primers amplified the TCR CDR3 region. One entry per CDR3 protein, called by TCRdb with MiXCR from the multiplex PCR reads. Of roughly 200,000 distinct CDR3 sequences detected, approximately 16% appear once; the ten largest clones hold 44%. What was sequenced was blood. All receptors come from a man aged 35 to 55 with Graves' hyperthyroidism.

This clonotype was seen a few times. This chain uses TRBV27 with TRBJ1-6, with unresolved D. From germline, CDR1 is MNHEY and CDR2 SMNVEV (reference sequence). Deletions cut 2 bases from V and 7 bases from J, with 9 bases between. The CDR3 runs to 14 residues. CDR3 DNA sequence: TGTGCCAGCAGTTTAGATGAGAGGAATTCACCCCTCCACTTT. Translating it yields CASSLDERNSPLHF.

This clonotype has at least ten counts. The CDR3 sequence: CSARQNTYEQYF. The CDR3 DNA reads TGCAGTGCCAGGCAAAACACCTACGAGCAGTACTTC. The chain employs TRBV20-1 and TRBJ2-7, with unresolved D. CDR1 DFQATT and CDR2 SNEGSKA come from the germline V gene (reference sequence). CDR3 size: 12 residues. V dropped 6 bases and J dropped 2 bases, with 11 bases sitting between them.

The J gene is TRBJ1-1, the V gene TRBV7-2, with D maybe TRBD1 (5 bases). Germline-derived CDR1 and CDR2 are SGHTA and FQGNSA. The CDR3 totals 13 residues. V lost 0 bases to trimming and J lost 6 bases, with 8 bases between them. In nucleotides, the CDR3 is TGTGCCAGCAGCTTAGCGCTCAGGGCTGAAGCTTTCTTT. Its protein is CASSLALRAEAFF.

This clonotype came up many times. The chain couples TRBV7-2 to TRBJ1-5, with TRBD1 matching over 7 bases. Germline values: CDR1 SGHTA, CDR2 FQGNSA. V lost 4 bases to trimming and J lost 5 bases; unmatched junction nucleotides: 2. The CDR3 is 13 residues long. CDR3 protein: CASSSGQYQPQHF. CDR3 DNA sequence: TGTGCCAGCAGCTCGGGACAGTATCAGCCCCAGCATTTT. The entire variable domain, with the rest obtained from reference TRBV7-2 and TRBJ1-5, is as follows: GAGVSQSPSNKVTEKGKDVELRCDPISGHTALYWYRQSLGQGLEFLIYFQGNSAPDKSGLPSDRFSAERTGGSVSTLTIQRTQQEDSAVYLCASSSGQYQPQHFGDGTRLSIL.

In this sample, this clonotype turned up many times. CDR3 DNA sequence: TGTGCCTGGAGTGTACAGACAAAGTATGGCTACACCTTC. It is translated as CAWSVQTKYGYTF. The genes are TRBV30 and TRBJ1-2; unclear D gene. The CDR3 has 13 residues. In germline, CDR1 is GTSNPN, CDR2 SVGIG (reference sequence). Trimming took off 0 bases at V and 5 bases at J, with 10 bases between the two ends.

This clonotype was counted many times. This sequence joins TRBV2 and TRBJ2-1, with 7 bases that match TRBD1. The V gene end was trimmed by 2 bases and the J gene end by 3 bases; junction bases not matched to a gene: 4. The V gene's germline CDR1 is SNHLY and CDR2 FYNNEI. The CDR3 has 15 residues. CDR3 sequence (DNA): TGTGCCAGCAGTGAACAGGGACAGAGCTACAATGAGCAGTTCTTC. Translated, it gives CASSEQGQSYNEQFF.

V is TRBV19 and J is TRBJ2-1; D might be TRBD1 or TRBD2, each matching 5 bases. V was trimmed by 0 bases and J by 6 bases, leaving 9 bases between them. The germline V gene has CDR1 LNHDA and CDR2 SQIVND (reference sequence). This CDR3 is 14 amino acids long. The CDR3 spells CASSIERGCNEQFF. For the CDR3, the DNA is TGTGCCAGTAGTATAGAGAGGGGTTGCAATGAGCAGTTCTTC.

This clonotype was counted at least ten times. This chain links TRBV20-1 with TRBJ1-4, with 7 bases matching TRBD1. This CDR3 spans 14 amino acids. The germline gives CDR1 DFQATT, CDR2 SNEGSKA (reference sequence). V was clipped by 5 bases and J by 8 bases; unmatched bases: 11. The CDR3 is CSAYRQGVSEKLFF. In nucleotides, the CDR3 is TGCAGTGCTTATAGGCAGGGGGTGAGCGAAAAACTGTTTTTT.

This clonotype showed up many times. V and J are TRBV28 and TRBJ2-7, with TRBD1 identical over 12 bases. V was clipped by 7 bases and J by 7 bases; unmatched bases: 8. This CDR3 region has 14 residues. In germline, CDR1 is MDHEN, CDR2 SYDVKM. CDR3 nucleotides: TGTGCCAGCACCAAGGGACAGGGGGCGAGGGAGCAGTACTTC. Its translation is CASTKGQGAREQYF.

This clonotype occurred many times. The J gene is TRBJ2-7, the V gene TRBV28, with D unresolved. Germline lookup yields CDR1 MDHEN and CDR2 SYDVKM. The length of the CDR3 is 14 residues. With 7 bases removed from V and 2 bases from J, the gap between germline ends came to 15 bases. CDR3 DNA sequence: TGTGCCAGCATGTTTAGGACGGCAACCTACGAGCAGTACTTC. Protein: CASMFRTATYEQYF.

This clonotype was counted ten times or more. This chain joins TRBV29-1 and TRBJ1-5, with a tentative D call TRBD1 (5 bases). CDR3 size: 12 residues. Germline assignment: CDR1 SQVTM and CDR2 ANQGSEA. The ends were cut back, 6 bases at V and 5 bases at J, with 11 bases in the middle. Written as DNA, the CDR3 is TGCAGCGTGGGGGGACGGGATCAGCCCCAGCATTTT. Its translation: CSVGGRDQPQHF.

The J gene is TRBJ2-5, the V gene TRBV20-1, with a tentative D call TRBD2 (7 bases). From germline, CDR1 is DFQATT and CDR2 SNEGSKA (reference sequence). V lost 0 bases, J lost 5 bases, and 16 bases lay in between. The CDR3 runs 15 residues. Here the CDR3 DNA reads TGCAGTGCTAGAGATTCGAGGGGGGGTGGTGAGACCCAGTACTTC. Translating it yields CSARDSRGGGETQYF.

The chain employs TRBV5-4 and TRBJ1-2; TRBD1 is a possible D gene (5 bases). Trimming cost V 0 bases and J 4 bases, with 13 bases left between them. The germline CDR1 and CDR2 sequences are SGHNT and YYREEE (reference sequence). The CDR3 spans 15 residues. CDR3 loop: CASSLDPLGAYGYTF. DNA for the CDR3: TGTGCCAGCAGCTTGGACCCTCTTGGGGCCTATGGCTACACCTTC.

This clonotype was recorded at least ten times. The V and J genes are TRBV3-1 and TRBJ1-2; D unclear. Germline CDR1 reads LGHDT; CDR2 reads YNNKEL (reference sequence). The CDR3 has 13 amino acids. The ends were cut back, 0 bases at V and 5 bases at J, with 7 bases in the middle. CDR3 region: CASSQEETYGYTF. The CDR3 nucleotides are TGTGCCAGCAGCCAAGAGGAGACTTATGGCTACACCTTC.

Turning to this clonotype: A much larger clone differs by one base, so this may be a read error. The chain couples TRBV14 to TRBJ1-2, with D maybe TRBD1 (5 bases). Deletions cut 1 base from V and 7 bases from J, with 16 bases between. The CDR3 runs 15 residues. Germline V gene lookup returns CDR1 SGHDN and CDR2 FVKESK. The CDR3 bases are TGTGCCAGCAGCCAAGGGCCGGGCTGGGACTGTGGCTACACCTTC. It encodes CASSQGPGWDCGYTF.

This clonotype was observed at least ten times. CDR3 nucleotides: TGTGCCAGCAGCCAACGAAGGACTAGCGGGGGACTTTGGGGCACAGATACGCAGTATTTT. Protein: CASSQRRTSGGLWGTDTQYF. The chain has TRBV14 and TRBJ2-3, with 13 nucleotides matching TRBD2. V dropped 2 bases and J dropped 1; count of bases not matched to a gene: 12. There are 20 residues in the CDR3. Germline V gives CDR1 SGHDN, CDR2 FVKESK.

The chain employs TRBV29-1 and TRBJ1-5; D remains ambiguous. V lost 5 bases and J lost 1, with 12 bases in between. Germline CDR1 SQVTM, CDR2 ANQGSEA. CDR3 length equals 14 residues. The CDR3 bases are TGCAGCGTTTGGACGGTTGGGAGCAATCAGCCCCAGCATTTT. This sequence encodes CSVWTVGSNQPQHF.

Ten or more counts support this clonotype. The chain carries TRBV7-2 and TRBJ1-4; tentative D call: TRBD1 (5 bases). Trimming left V 5 bases short and J 4 bases short, with 11 bases between. The CDR3 sequence is 14 residues long. The germline V gene has CDR1 SGHTA and CDR2 FQGNSA. This CDR3 reads CASSAGTVNEKLFF. DNA of the CDR3: TGTGCCAGCAGCGCTGGGACGGTTAATGAAAAACTGTTTTTT.

The V gene is TRBV5-4, the J gene TRBJ1-2, with a weak D call TRBD1 (5 bases). The CDR3 length is 16 residues. Germline assignment: CDR1 SGHNT and CDR2 YYREEE (reference sequence). V was cut by 5 bases and J by 5 bases, with 22 bases left in between. CDR3 region: CASSPGHILGGYGYTF. The CDR3 DNA is TGTGCCAGCAGTCCCGGACACATTCTTGGGGGATATGGCTACACCTTC. Full variable domain (outside the CDR3, taken from reference TRBV5-4 and TRBJ1-2): ETGVTQSPTHLIKTRGQQVTLRCSSQSGHNTVSWYQQALGQGPQFIFQYYREEENGRGNFPPRFSGLQFPNYSSELNVNALELDDSALYLCASSPGHILGGYGYTFGSGTRLTVV.